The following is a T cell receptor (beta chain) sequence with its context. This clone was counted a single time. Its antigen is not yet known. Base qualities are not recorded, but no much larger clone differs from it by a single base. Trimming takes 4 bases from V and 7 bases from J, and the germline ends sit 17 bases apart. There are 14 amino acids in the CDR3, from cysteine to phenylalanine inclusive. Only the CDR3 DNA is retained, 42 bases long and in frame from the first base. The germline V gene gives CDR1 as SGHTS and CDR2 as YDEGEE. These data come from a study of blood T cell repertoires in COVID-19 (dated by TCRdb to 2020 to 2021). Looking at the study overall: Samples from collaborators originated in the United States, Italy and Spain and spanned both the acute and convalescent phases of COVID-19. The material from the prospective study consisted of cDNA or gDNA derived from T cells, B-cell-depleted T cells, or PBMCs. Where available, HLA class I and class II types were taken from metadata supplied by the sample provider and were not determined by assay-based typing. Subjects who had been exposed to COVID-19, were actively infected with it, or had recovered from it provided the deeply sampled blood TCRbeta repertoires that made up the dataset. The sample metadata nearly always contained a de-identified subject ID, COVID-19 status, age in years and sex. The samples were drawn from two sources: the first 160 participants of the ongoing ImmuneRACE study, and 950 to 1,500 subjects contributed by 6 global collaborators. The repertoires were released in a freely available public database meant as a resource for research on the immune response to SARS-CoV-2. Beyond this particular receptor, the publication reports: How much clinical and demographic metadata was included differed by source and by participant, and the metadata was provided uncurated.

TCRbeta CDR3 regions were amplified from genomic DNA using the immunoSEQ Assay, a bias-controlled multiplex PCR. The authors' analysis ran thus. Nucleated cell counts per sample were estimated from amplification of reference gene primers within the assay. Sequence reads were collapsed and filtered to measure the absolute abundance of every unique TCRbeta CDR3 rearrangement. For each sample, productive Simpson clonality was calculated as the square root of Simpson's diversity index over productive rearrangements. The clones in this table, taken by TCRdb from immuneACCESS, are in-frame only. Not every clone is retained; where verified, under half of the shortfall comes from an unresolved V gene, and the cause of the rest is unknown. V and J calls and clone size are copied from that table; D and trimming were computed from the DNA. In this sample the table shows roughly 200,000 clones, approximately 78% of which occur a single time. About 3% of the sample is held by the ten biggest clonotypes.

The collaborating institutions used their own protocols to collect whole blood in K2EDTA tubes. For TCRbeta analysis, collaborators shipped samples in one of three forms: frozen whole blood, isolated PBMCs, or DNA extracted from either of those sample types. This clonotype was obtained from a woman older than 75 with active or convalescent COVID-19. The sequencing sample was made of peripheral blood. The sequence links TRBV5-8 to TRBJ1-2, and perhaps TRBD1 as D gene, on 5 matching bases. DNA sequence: TGTGCCAGCAGCCCCGATTGGGGGAGGTCTGGCTACACCTTC. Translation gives CASSPDWGRSGYTF.